This is a list of T cell receptor beta chains from one sample in a study of cytomegalovirus exposure and HLA in healthy donors. Clones were read by immunoSEQ multiplex PCR, and TCRdb kept only the in-frame ones, dropping some. The sample lists more than 80,000 clones, 65% to 75% occurring once. Material for sequencing was PBMCs. These receptors all come from a man aged 55 to 70 in good health and CMV-seronegative. CDR3s include the opening cysteine and the closing phenylalanine or tryptophan. D genes are given only for firm matches. Clone size is not always given. Where it is, it says once, few, many or a class for expanded clones.

cdr3_aa: CASSPSGGATGELFF
cdr3_nt: TGTGCCAGCAGCCCTAGCGGGGGGGCCACCGGGGAGCTGTTTTTT
clone_size: once
j_call: TRBJ2-2
d_call: TRBD2
v_call: TRBV7-3

cdr3_aa: CASRKRQWGFQYF
cdr3_nt: TGTGCCAGCAGAAAGAGGCAGTGGGGCTTCCAGTACTTC
clone_size: NA
j_call: TRBJ2-7
d_call: NA
v_call: TRBV28

cdr3_aa: CASSRPGGSGNTIYF
cdr3_nt: TGTGCCAGCAGCCGCCCGGGTGGCTCTGGAAACACCATATATTTT
clone_size: once
j_call: TRBJ1-3
d_call: NA
v_call: TRBV7-9

cdr3_aa: CASSIGGRGNSPLHF
cdr3_nt: TGTGCCAGTAGTATCGGGGGGCGCGGGAATTCACCCCTCCACTTT
clone_size: NA
j_call: TRBJ1-6
d_call: NA
v_call: TRBV19

cdr3_aa: CASSPWDSYEQYF
cdr3_nt: TGTGCCAGCAGCCCCTGGGACAGCTACGAGCAGTACTTC
clone_size: NA
j_call: TRBJ2-7
d_call: TRBD1
v_call: TRBV7-9

cdr3_aa: CASSPPGQLNTEAFF
cdr3_nt: TGTGCCAGCAGCCCTCCCGGACAGCTGAACACTGAAGCTTTCTTT
clone_size: NA
j_call: TRBJ1-1
d_call: NA
v_call: TRBV7-9

cdr3_aa: CSAVGIGGDPENTQYF
cdr3_nt: TGCAGCGCCGTCGGTATAGGGGGGGACCCTGAGAATACGCAGTATTTT
clone_size: NA
j_call: TRBJ2-3
d_call: NA
v_call: TRBV29-1

cdr3_aa: CASSHWTGANYGYTF
cdr3_nt: TGCGCCAGCAGCCATTGGACAGGGGCCAACTATGGCTACACCTTC
clone_size: NA
j_call: TRBJ1-2
d_call: TRBD1
v_call: TRBV5-1

cdr3_aa: CATSRSTWPATGRYREQYF
cdr3_nt: TGTGCCACCAGCAGATCCACTTGGCCCGCGACGGGGAGGTATCGCGAGCAGTACTTC
clone_size: NA
j_call: TRBJ2-7
d_call: NA
v_call: TRBV15

cdr3_aa: CASSVEPQVGANYGYTF
cdr3_nt: TGTGCCAGCAGCGTAGAGCCTCAGGTAGGGGCTAACTATGGCTACACCTTC
clone_size: NA
j_call: TRBJ1-2
d_call: NA
v_call: TRBV9

cdr3_aa: CASSREGRTDQNTEAFF
cdr3_nt: TGTGCCAGCAGCAGAGAGGGTAGGACAGACCAGAACACTGAAGCTTTCTTT
clone_size: NA
j_call: TRBJ1-1
d_call: NA
v_call: TRBV9

cdr3_aa: CSVEDGRGAGTEAFF
cdr3_nt: TGCAGCGTTGAAGATGGGAGGGGCGCTGGCACTGAAGCTTTCTTT
clone_size: NA
j_call: TRBJ1-1
d_call: NA
v_call: TRBV29-1

cdr3_aa: CASSSLAGGRNEQFF
cdr3_nt: TGTGCCAGCAGCTCGCTAGCGGGGGGGCGGAATGAGCAGTTCTTC
clone_size: NA
j_call: TRBJ2-1
d_call: TRBD2
v_call: TRBV7-2

cdr3_aa: CASSESGGMDEQFF
cdr3_nt: TGTGCCAGCAGTGAGTCAGGGGGAATGGATGAGCAGTTCTTC
clone_size: few
j_call: TRBJ2-1
d_call: TRBD1
v_call: TRBV6-1

cdr3_aa: CSVDWTGKMNTEAFF
cdr3_nt: TGCAGCGTTGATTGGACAGGAAAAATGAACACTGAAGCTTTCTTT
clone_size: once
j_call: TRBJ1-1
d_call: TRBD1
v_call: TRBV29-1

cdr3_aa: CAWTKDRGNYEQYF
cdr3_nt: TGTGCCTGGACCAAGGACAGGGGAAACTACGAGCAGTACTTC
clone_size: NA
j_call: TRBJ2-7
d_call: TRBD1
v_call: TRBV30

cdr3_aa: CASSDSYRGPDTGELFF
cdr3_nt: TGTGCCAGCAGTGACTCTTACAGGGGGCCGGACACCGGGGAGCTGTTTTTT
clone_size: few
j_call: TRBJ2-2
d_call: TRBD1
v_call: TRBV6-4

cdr3_aa: CASSHRPEPQHF
cdr3_nt: TGTGCCAGCAGCCACCGCCCAGAGCCCCAGCATTTT
clone_size: NA
j_call: TRBJ1-5
d_call: NA
v_call: TRBV21-1

cdr3_aa: CASSEVRPPNTGELFF
cdr3_nt: TGTGCCAGCAGTGAAGTGCGGCCACCGAACACCGGGGAGCTGTTTTTT
clone_size: NA
j_call: TRBJ2-2
d_call: NA
v_call: TRBV6-1

cdr3_aa: CSVEGGDYGYTF
cdr3_nt: TGCAGCGTTGAAGGCGGGGACTATGGCTACACCTTC
clone_size: NA
j_call: TRBJ1-2
d_call: NA
v_call: TRBV29-1

cdr3_aa: CASTMRVSNYGYTF
cdr3_nt: TGTGCCAGCACCATGAGGGTCTCTAACTATGGCTACACCTTC
clone_size: few
j_call: TRBJ1-2
d_call: NA
v_call: TRBV5-4